This T cell receptor beta chain stems from a study of T cells in localized non-small cell lung cancer. General study findings and limits: There were a median about 53 of the top 100 tumor clones appearing in adjacent lung. Density of T cells in blood, when higher, went with longer overall survival. Tumor showed lower T cell clonality than uninvolved adjacent lung, where it was highest. Heterogeneity remains possible, as sequencing covered one tumor region only.

Clones were read by immunoSEQ multiplex PCR, and TCRdb kept only the in-frame ones, dropping some. The table includes about 48,000 clones, roughly 80% detected once. V was pared by 2 bases and J by 7 bases, with 2 bases of the junction left unmatched. The CDR3 has 14 residues. The germline V gene encodes CDR1 KGHSH and CDR2 LQKENI. In regard to this clone: Antigen specificity is unknown.

The material was peripheral blood, obtained before any cancer treatment. This clonotype originated in a man between 40 and 70 years old with stage I squamous cell lung carcinoma. The chain joins TRBV18 to TRBJ1-6; 7 nucleotides align to TRBD1. CDR3 DNA: TGTGCCAGCTCACCAAGGGACAGCAATTCACCCCTCCACTTT. The encoded protein is CASSPRDSNSPLHF.